This T cell receptor (beta chain) was profiled in a study of T cells in Graves' hyperthyroidism and ophthalmopathy. Study at large: Peripheral blood was collected at initial diagnosis, before any treatment. Broader study findings: Expanded thyroid clonotypes (above 0.001) were mostly also found in blood.

V lost 0 bases to trimming and J lost 8 bases; unmatched junction nucleotides: 10. Germline V gives CDR1 SEHNR, CDR2 FQNEAQ (reference sequence). The CDR3 runs 16 residues. Turning to this clonotype: The antigen is undetermined.

Amplified regions were TCR beta CDR3 sequences from RNA transcripts. HTBI primers were employed in a first-round RT-PCR of the TCR CDR3. TCRdb re-called the multiplex PCR reads with MiXCR, one entry per CDR3 protein. The data contain more than 550,000 distinct CDR3 sequences, roughly 20% of them singletons. The specimen was blood. The chain employs TRBV7-9 and TRBJ1-2; 9 bases map to TRBD1. The TCR originated in a woman aged 50 to 65 with Graves' hyperthyroidism that later progressed to Graves' ophthalmopathy. CDR3 amino acids: CASSLAGPDRGYGYTF. The CDR3 coding sequence is TGTGCCAGCAGCTTAGCGGGTCCGGACAGGGGCTACGGCTACACCTTC.